Reported below is one T cell receptor beta chain. The antigen is undetermined. The sample originates from a study of cytomegalovirus exposure and HLA in healthy donors. Study results and limitations: Trimming of TCR beta V- and J-genes showed a link, identified in a later analysis, to a missense DCLRE1C variant. A few V segments could not be told apart, such as TRBV6-2 and TRBV6-3, and were left out. An analysis done earlier found most TCR beta V segments productive about 87% or about 30% of the time.

The germline V gene encodes CDR1 MGHRA and CDR2 YSYEKL. The CDR3 length is 14 residues. After removal of 7 bases from V and 1 base from J, the junction contained 4 bases not matched to a gene. Primers for the PCR totalled 60 Vbeta and 13 Jbeta. Clones were read by immunoSEQ multiplex PCR, and TCRdb kept only the in-frame ones, dropping some. The data contain around 120,000 clones, about 83% of them singletons. This chain connects TRBV4-1 to TRBJ1-1; 9 bases match TRBD1. This TCR was recovered from a woman in her thirties or forties in good health and CMV-seropositive. Sample: PBMCs. The CDR3 coding sequence is TGCGCCAGCACCACGGGACAGGGGAACACTGAAGCTTTCTTT. The encoded protein is CASTTGQGNTEAFF.